This T cell receptor (beta chain) stems from a study of identifying expanded T cells in peripheral blood. Study conclusions and caveats: Clone count variance between roughly 2-week samples rose with total template count.

TCRdb's copy holds only in-frame clones and misses some; the assay was immunoSEQ multiplex PCR. The sample contains around 120,000 clones, 84% of which appear only once. Notes on this clone: Its antigen is not identified.

This CDR3 region has 14 residues. V was trimmed by 2 bases and J by 8 bases, leaving 15 bases between them. The germline CDR1 and CDR2 sequences are LNHDA and SQIVND (reference sequence). The TCR originated in a person aged 18 to 75 in good health. The chain has TRBV19 and TRBJ1-2, with D possibly TRBD1 on 5 matching bases. The sample comprised blood. The CDR3 bases are TGTGCCAGTAGTATAATCGACAGCTGGCAGGGCTACACCTTC. This gives the protein CASSIIDSWQGYTF.